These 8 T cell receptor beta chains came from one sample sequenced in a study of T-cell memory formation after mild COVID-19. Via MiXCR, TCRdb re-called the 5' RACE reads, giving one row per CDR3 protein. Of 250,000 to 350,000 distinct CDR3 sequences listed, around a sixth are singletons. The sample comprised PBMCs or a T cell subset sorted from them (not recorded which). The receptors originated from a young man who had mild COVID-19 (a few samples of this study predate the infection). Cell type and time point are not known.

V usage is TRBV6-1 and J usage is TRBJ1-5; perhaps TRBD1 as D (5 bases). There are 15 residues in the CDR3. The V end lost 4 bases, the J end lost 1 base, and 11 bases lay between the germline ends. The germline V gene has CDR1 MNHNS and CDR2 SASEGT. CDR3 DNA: TGTGCCAGCAGTGCTTTAAGGGACAGCAATCAGCCCCAGCATTTT. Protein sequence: CASSALRDSNQPQHF.

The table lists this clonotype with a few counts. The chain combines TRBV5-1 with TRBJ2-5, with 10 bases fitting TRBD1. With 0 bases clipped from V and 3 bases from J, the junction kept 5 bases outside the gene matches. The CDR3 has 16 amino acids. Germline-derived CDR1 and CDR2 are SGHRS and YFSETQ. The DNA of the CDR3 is TGCGCCAGCAGCTTGGCCGGGACAGGGGACAAAGAGACCCAGTACTTC. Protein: CASSLAGTGDKETQYF.

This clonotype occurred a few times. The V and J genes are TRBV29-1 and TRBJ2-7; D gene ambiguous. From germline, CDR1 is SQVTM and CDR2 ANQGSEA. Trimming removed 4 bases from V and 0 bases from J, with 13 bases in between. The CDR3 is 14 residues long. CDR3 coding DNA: TGCAGCGTTGTTCGGCTGTCCAGCTCCTACGAGCAGTACTTC. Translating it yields CSVVRLSSSYEQYF.

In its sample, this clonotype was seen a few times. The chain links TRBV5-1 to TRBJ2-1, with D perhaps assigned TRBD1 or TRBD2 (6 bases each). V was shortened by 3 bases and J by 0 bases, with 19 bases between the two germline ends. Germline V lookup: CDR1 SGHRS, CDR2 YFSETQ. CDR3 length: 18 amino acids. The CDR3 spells CASSWGAEYLNSYNEQFF. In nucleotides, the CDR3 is TGCGCCAGCAGCTGGGGGGCGGAATACCTCAACTCCTACAATGAGCAGTTCTTC.

The CDR3 nucleotides read TGTGCCAGCGGGGAGCGGGGGGTTCAGTACTTC. It is translated as CASGERGVQYF. The V gene is TRBV6-2 or TRBV6-3, the J gene TRBJ2-4, with 9 bases that match TRBD2. Looked up from germline, CDR1 is MNHEY and CDR2 is SVGEGT. This CDR3 has 11 residues. V shed 8 bases, J shed 11 bases, and the junction held 4 bases outside the gene matches.

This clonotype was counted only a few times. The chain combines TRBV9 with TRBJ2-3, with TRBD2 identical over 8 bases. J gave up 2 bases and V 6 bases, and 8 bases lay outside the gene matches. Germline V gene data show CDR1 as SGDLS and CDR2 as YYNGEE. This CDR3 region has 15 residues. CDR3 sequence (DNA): TGTGCCAGCAATCTTGCCGGGGGGGTCACAGATACGCAGTATTTT. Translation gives CASNLAGGVTDTQYF.

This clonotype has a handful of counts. This CDR3 is CASSNAGSSYEQYF. The CDR3 DNA follows: TGTGCCAGCAGTAATGCAGGGAGCTCCTACGAGCAGTACTTC. The genes are TRBV6-5 and TRBJ2-7; D could derive from TRBD1 or TRBD2 (5 bases each). Germline V gene lookup returns CDR1 MNHEY and CDR2 SVGAGI. V lost 5 bases and J lost 0, with 11 bases in between. The CDR3 is 14 residues long.

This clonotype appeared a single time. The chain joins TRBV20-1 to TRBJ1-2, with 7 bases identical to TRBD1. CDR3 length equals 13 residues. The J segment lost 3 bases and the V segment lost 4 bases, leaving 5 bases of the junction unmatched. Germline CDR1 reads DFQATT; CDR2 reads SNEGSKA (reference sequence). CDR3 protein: CSATPTGHYGYTF. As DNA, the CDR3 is TGCAGTGCTACCCCGACAGGGCACTATGGCTACACCTTC.